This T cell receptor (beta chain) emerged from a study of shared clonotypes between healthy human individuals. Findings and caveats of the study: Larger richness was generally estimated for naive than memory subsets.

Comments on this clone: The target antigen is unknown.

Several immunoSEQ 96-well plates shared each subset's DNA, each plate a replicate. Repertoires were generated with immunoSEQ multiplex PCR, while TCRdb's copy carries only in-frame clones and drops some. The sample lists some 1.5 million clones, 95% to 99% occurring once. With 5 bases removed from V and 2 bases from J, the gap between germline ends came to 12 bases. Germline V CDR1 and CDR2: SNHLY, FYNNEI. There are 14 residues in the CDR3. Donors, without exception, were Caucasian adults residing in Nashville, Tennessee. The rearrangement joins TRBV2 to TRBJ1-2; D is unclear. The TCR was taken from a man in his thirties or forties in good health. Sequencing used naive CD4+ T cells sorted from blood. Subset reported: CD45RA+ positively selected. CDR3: CASSFVAGNYGYTF. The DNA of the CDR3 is TGTGCCAGCAGTTTCGTTGCAGGCAACTATGGCTACACCTTC.